One sample yielded the 7 T cell receptor beta chains listed below, sequenced in a study of early stage breast cancer tumors. Here immunoSEQ multiplex PCR was the method, and the copy in TCRdb shows in-frame clones only, minus some. The sample has 55,000 to 70,000 clones, about 85% seen once. The sequenced sample consisted of blood. The receptors come from a person aged 35 to 50 with breast cancer.

This clone was seen only a few times. The chain has TRBV6-4 and TRBJ2-3; D not resolved. The CDR3 totals 13 residues. Germline V gene lookup returns CDR1 MRHNA and CDR2 SNTAGT. V was shortened by 3 bases and J by 6 bases, with 10 bases between the two germline ends. DNA for the CDR3: TGTGCCAGCAGTGAGCGAGACGAGGATACGCAGTATTTT. It yields the protein CASSERDEDTQYF.

The chain links TRBV6-6 to TRBJ1-2, with D unresolved. The CDR3 length is 11 residues. Germline-derived CDR1 and CDR2 are MNHNY and SVGAGI (reference sequence). Trimming took 4 bases from V and 2 from J, leaving 2 bases between them. In DNA form, the CDR3 reads TGTGCCAGCAGTTTCAACTATGGCTACACCTTC. It yields the protein CASSFNYGYTF.

The chain joins TRBV2 to TRBJ2-3; perhaps TRBD1 as D (6 bases). The V end lost 7 bases, the J end lost 0 bases, and 14 bases lay between the germline ends. The CDR3 extends over 15 amino acids. The germline V gene has CDR1 SNHLY and CDR2 FYNNEI. The CDR3 loop is CASNNRVQSTDTQYF. The CDR3 DNA sequence: TGTGCCAGCAACAACAGGGTTCAAAGCACAGATACGCAGTATTTT.

The chain recombines TRBV18 with TRBJ1-5, with 9 bases that match TRBD1. J gave up 1 base and V 10 bases, and 14 bases lay outside the gene matches. Germline V lookup: CDR1 KGHSH, CDR2 LQKENI. The CDR3 is 17 residues long. CDR3 bases: TGTGCCACTAGCTCCGGGACAGGGCCTTTAAGCAATCAGCCCCAGCATTTT. Protein sequence: CATSSGTGPLSNQPQHF.

CDR3 bases: TGTGCCTGGAGTGGACGGTTCAACTATGGCTACACCTTC. Translation gives CAWSGRFNYGYTF. The V call is TRBV30, the J call TRBJ1-2, with D unclear. The germline gives CDR1 GTSNPN, CDR2 SVGIG (reference sequence). The CDR3 spans 13 residues. V lost 1 base, J lost 2 bases, and 8 bases lay in between.

J is TRBJ1-5 and V is TRBV28; a weak D match, TRBD1 (6 bases). Trimming took off 7 bases at V and 1 base at J, with 23 bases between the two ends. CDR1 and CDR2 from the germline V gene are MDHEN and SYDVKM. This CDR3 is built from 18 residues. The CDR3 coding sequence is TGTGCCAGCACCCTGGACAGAGTATACCCCTCCAGCAATCAGCCCCAGCATTTT. Translating it yields CASTLDRVYPSSNQPQHF. The whole variable domain, remainder taken from reference TRBV28 and TRBJ1-5, is DVKVTQSSRYLVKRTGEKVFLECVQDMDHENMFWYRQDPGLGLRLIYFSYDVKMKEKGDIPEGYSVSREKKERFSLILESASTNQTSMYLCASTLDRVYPSSNQPQHFGDGTRLSIL.

The gene calls are TRBV15 and TRBJ1-2, with 11 bases fitting TRBD1. The V segment lost 5 bases and the J segment 4 bases; nucleotides outside the gene matches: 6. Germline loops: CDR1 LNHNV, CDR2 YYDKDF (reference sequence). This CDR3 spans 15 amino acids. For the CDR3, the DNA is TGTGCCACCAGCTACCGGACAGGGGGCATCTATGGCTACACCTTC. Translated, it gives CATSYRTGGIYGYTF.